The 13 T cell receptor beta chains listed next were all sequenced from one sample in a study of molecular identifiers for immune sequencing clone quantification. TCRdb recomputed calls from the PCR reads with MiXCR, one row per CDR3 protein. This sample yields fewer than 350,000 distinct CDR3 sequences, of which under 25% are seen a single time; roughly 0.7% belongs to the top ten. Sequencing was done on a sample of naive CD8+ T cells from blood, with Jurkat cell RNA spiked in. Subset noted: FACS-sorted CD8+CD4-CCR7+CD45RA+ naive T cells. The receptors originated from a human donor in good health. Some libraries in this study had Jurkat cell RNA spiked in.

Comment on this clonotype: This may be a read error: a much more frequent sequence differs by one nucleotide. The chain links TRBV28 to TRBJ1-1; 12 nucleotides line up with TRBD1. This CDR3 has 15 residues. Germline assignment: CDR1 MDHEN and CDR2 SYDVKM. The CDR3: CAGSLWGTGGGEAFF. The CDR3 DNA sequence: TGTGCCGGCAGTTTATGGGGGACAGGGGGCGGAGAAGCTTTCTTT.

This clonotype was counted a few times. This chain connects TRBV20-1 to TRBJ2-3, with D perhaps assigned TRBD1 or TRBD2 (6 bases each). The V gene's germline CDR1 is DFQATT and CDR2 SNEGSKA (reference sequence). V was shortened by 2 bases and J by 4 bases, with 13 bases between the two germline ends. The CDR3 spans 14 residues. This chain's CDR3 is CSARSLRGPDTQYF. The CDR3 nucleotides are TGCAGTGCTAGATCCCTACGGGGGCCAGATACGCAGTATTTT.

The chain carries TRBV27 and TRBJ2-3; TRBD1 aligns across 10 bases. Losses at the gene ends were 6 bases for V and 0 bases for J; bases not matched to a gene: 9. Germline V lookup: CDR1 MNHEY, CDR2 SMNVEV (reference sequence). This CDR3 is built from 17 residues. CDR3 region: CASRPFGDRGSTDTQYF. CDR3 coding DNA: TGTGCCAGCAGACCCTTTGGGGACAGGGGAAGCACAGATACGCAGTATTTT.

This clonotype was observed many times. The V call is TRBV5-4, the J call TRBJ2-7, with 12 positions matching TRBD2. The CDR3 contains 17 residues. The J segment lost 2 bases and the V segment lost 3 bases, leaving 9 bases of the junction unmatched. CDR1 is SGHNT, CDR2 YYREEE, per germline (reference sequence). For the CDR3, the DNA is TGTGCCAGCAGCTGGTCCCCGACTAGCGGGGGACCCTACGAGCAGTACTTC. Translation gives CASSWSPTSGGPYEQYF.

On this clonotype: This could be a read error, since a much larger clone is one nucleotide away. This chain uses TRBV2 with TRBJ2-3; tentatively, D is TRBD2 (6 bases). This CDR3 has 15 residues. Looked up from germline, CDR1 is SNHLY and CDR2 is FYNNEI. The CDR3 DNA reads TGTGCCAGCAGTGAATGGGCTAGCGTGACAGATGCGCAGTATTTT. This translates into CASSEWASVTDAQYF.

This clonotype was observed once. A much larger clone sits a single nucleotide away, making a read error possible. J is TRBJ2-7 and V is TRBV3-1; D gene ambiguous. The V end lost 5 bases, the J end lost 6 bases, and 8 bases lay between the germline ends. The CDR3 runs to 11 residues. Germline CDR1 and CDR2: LGHDT and YNNKEL (reference sequence). DNA of the CDR3: TGTGCCAGCAGCAAGGCCTCCGAGCAGTACTTC. Residues: CASSKASEQYF.

The chain carries TRBV4-1 and TRBJ2-3; a possible D gene is TRBD1 (5 bases). The CDR3 covers 15 residues. V lost 3 bases to trimming and J lost 0 bases, with 10 bases between them. The germline gives CDR1 MGHRA, CDR2 YSYEKL. DNA of the CDR3: TGCGCCAGCAGCCAGGACACCTCTAGCACAGATACGCAGTATTTT. Its translation is CASSQDTSSTDTQYF.

This clonotype has only a few counts. The chain recombines TRBV27 with TRBJ2-3; D unclear. Germline V CDR1 and CDR2: MNHEY, SMNVEV (reference sequence). V lost 5 bases and J 0 bases, leaving 15 bases between the germline ends. The CDR3 covers 16 residues. CDR3 region: CASSPYWITSTDTQYF. CDR3 coding DNA: TGTGCCAGCAGTCCTTACTGGATAACTAGCACAGATACGCAGTATTTT.

The CDR3 reads CASIGGDTQYF. As DNA, the CDR3 is TGTGCCAGCATTGGAGGAGATACGCAGTATTTT. The chain couples TRBV12-3 or TRBV12-4 to TRBJ2-3; the D gene is possibly TRBD2 (5 bases). Deletions cut 7 bases from V and 5 bases from J, with 7 bases between. This CDR3 is built from 11 residues.

This clonotype has ten or more counts. CDR3 in amino acids: CASSTGFEDTQYF. CDR3 DNA: TGTGCCAGTAGTACAGGGTTTGAGGATACGCAGTATTTT. The rearrangement joins TRBV19 to TRBJ2-3, with TRBD1 as a possible D gene (5 bases). This CDR3 comprises 13 residues. The V and J ends lost 4 bases and 6 bases respectively, with 11 bases between them. The V gene's germline CDR1 is LNHDA and CDR2 SQIVND (reference sequence).

The chain links TRBV7-9 to TRBJ1-1, with D possibly being TRBD1 (5 bases). Germline-derived CDR1 and CDR2 are SEHNR and FQNEAQ (reference sequence). The V gene lost 5 bases and the J gene lost 2 bases, with 21 bases spanning the gap. The CDR3 runs to 17 residues. CDR3: CASSPKAAGPKNTEAFF. The CDR3, as DNA: TGTGCCAGCAGCCCCAAAGCGGCGGGGCCGAAAAACACTGAAGCTTTCTTT.

Worth noting for this clonotype: This clone may be a read error of a much larger clone one base away. The genes are TRBV29-1 and TRBJ2-1; D is unclear. The CDR3 has 11 amino acids. The germline V gene has CDR1 SQVTM and CDR2 ANQGSEA. This chain's CDR3 is CSVELYKEQFF. The CDR3 nucleotides are TGCAGCGTCGAACTCTACAAAGAGCAGTTCTTC.

The rearrangement joins TRBV19 to TRBJ2-3; the match to TRBD2 covers 7 bases. CDR3 length: 15 amino acids. V was pared by 5 bases and J by 3 bases, with 8 bases of the junction left unmatched. Germline V gives CDR1 LNHDA, CDR2 SQIVND (reference sequence). The CDR3 nucleotides read TGTGCCAGTAGTTTCGGGGGGAGTGGAACAGATACGCAGTATTTT. Protein sequence: CASSFGGSGTDTQYF.